This T cell receptor beta chain is drawn from a study of CD4 T cells in relation to SARS-CoV-2 and coronaviruses (dated by TCRdb to the early 2020s). Broadly, across the study: The ViraFEST assay cultured PBMCs with antigen for roughly nine days, then sequenced TCR beta CDR3s to find antigen-specific clonal expansions. The Adaptive Biotechnologies TCR-sequencing kit was used to sequence samples from a few pre-COVID donors and the naive versus memory experiments, whereas other data were Illumina-based. At the level of individual TCR clonotypes, the study measured memory CD4+ T cell crossreactivity between SARS-CoV-2 spike protein and common cold coronavirus spike proteins. Expansion assays from other donors in the study were sequenced with a different, Illumina-based TCR-beta assay. Patient-derived lymphoblastoid cell lines were used to map the HLA restriction of shared crossreactive spike epitopes. An HIV-1 Nef peptide pool or a culture without peptide was used as the negative reference condition.

Libraries were made using the immunoSEQ multiplex PCR assay. The authors' pipeline ran thus. During preprocessing, nonproductive sequences were removed, along with CDR3s that did not begin with C, did not end with F or W, or were shorter than 7 amino acids. Antigen-specific clonotypes were called with the MANAFEST web app, based on expansion relative to reference and other culture wells. A clone counted as positive if significantly expanded in 2 of 3 replicate wells versus the reference culture at FDR below 0.05. To be called positive, a clone also had to show significant expansion compared with every other tandem well and an odds ratio greater than 5. CDR3 homology was measured as pairwise Levenshtein distance, computed with the stringdist R package after trimming three terminal residues from each end. TCRdb carries this immuneACCESS record with in-frame sequences only. Its versions omit some clonotypes, under half of them owing to an unresolved V gene in the studies checked, with the rest unexplained. V and J calls and clone size come straight from that table; D and trimming were deduced from the DNA. The sample yields 25,000 to 30,000 clones; around 75% were counted once. Jointly, the top ten make up roughly a fifth of the sample.

V is cut back by 2 bases and J by 4 bases, with 2 bases in the junction unmatched. The CDR3 holds 14 amino acids from the cysteine to the phenylalanine. Of the read, only the CDR3 DNA is kept; its 42 bases are in frame from base 1. In the germline V gene, CDR1 corresponds to SNHLY and CDR2 to FYNNEI. The paper's findings and limits, for the study overall: Significantly weaker SARS-CoV-2-driven expansion was shown by crossreactive clones than by monoreactive clones, consistent with antigenic imprinting. Because no donor provided both pre-pandemic and post-infection samples, tracing the source of pre-existing responses was limited. The study was constrained by small numbers of patients and of tested TCRs. Memory CD4+ clonotypes crossrecognizing SARS-CoV-2 and at least one common cold coronavirus spike were found in 55% to 70% of donors. Since the crossreactivity analysis centred on spike protein, crossreactivity against other viral proteins was not assessed.

A remark on this clone: Its cognate antigen has yet to be identified. No much larger clone is present one base from it, and per-base qualities are unavailable.

CD4+ T cells from unexposed donors were collected before the COVID-19 pandemic (2011-2018). The EasySep CD4+ T cell isolation kit was used to isolate CD4+ T cells once the cultures had run for roughly 11 days. Unexposed donor CD4+ T cells were tested for reactivity to SARS-CoV-2 S and N and four common cold coronavirus spike pools, as cell number allowed. About 2 million PBMCs per well were cultured in IMDM with around 5% human AB serum and 8.5 to 10 IU/ml IL-2. Half of the culture medium was replaced with fresh IL-2-containing medium on days 3 and 7. Triplicate replicate wells were generally used for each peptide culture condition. Leukapheresis product for the unexposed donors was purchased commercially. Ficoll-Paque PLUS gradient centrifugation was used to isolate PBMCs from leukapheresis product or whole blood. PBMCs were either cryopreserved at -140 degrees C or used fresh in the expansion assay. The QIAamp Micro DNA Kit was used to extract genomic DNA from the CD4+ T cells.

Sample: CD4+ T cells from PBMCs, cultured in vitro. The V and J segments used are TRBV2 and TRBJ2-7, and 10 bases in between align with TRBD2. The TCR sequence derives from a human donor in good health. The nucleotide sequence reads as follows: TGTGCCAGCAGTGAATCAGCGGGAGGGTACGAGCAGTACTTC. Its protein is CASSESAGGYEQYF. Outside the CDR3, residues come from the reference TRBV2 and TRBJ2-7 proteins, so the full variable domain is: EPEVTQTPSHQVTQMGQEVILRCVPISNHLYFYWYRQILGQKVEFLVSFYNNEISEKSEIFDDQFSVERPDGSNFTLKIRSTKLEDSAMYFCASSESAGGYEQYFGPGTRLTVT.